The subject of this entry is one TCR beta chain. Primers for the PCR totalled 60 Vbeta and 13 Jbeta. Using immunoSEQ multiplex PCR, the repertoire was profiled, and TCRdb retains in-frame clones only, with some absent. This table holds about 91,000 clones, around nine tenths found once. The entry originates in a study of cytomegalovirus exposure and HLA in healthy donors. Looked up from germline, CDR1 is MNHEY and CDR2 is SMNVEV (reference sequence). Trimming removed 5 bases from V and 7 bases from J; junction bases left unmatched: 14. This CDR3 contains 17 residues. The chain uses TRBV27 and TRBJ1-4; 9 positions agree with TRBD1. The sample taken for sequencing was PBMCs. This TCR was recovered from a man aged 25 to 40 in good health and CMV-seropositive. CDR3 sequence (DNA): TGTGCCAGCAGTCCCGGGTTTGGGACAGGGCACGGTGAAAAACTGTTTTTT. As protein: CASSPGFGTGHGEKLFF. The full variable domain, with the rest looked up from reference TRBV27 and TRBJ1-4, is EAQVTQNPRYLITVTGKKLTVTCSQNMNHEYMSWYRQDPGLGLRQIYYSMNVEVTDKGDVPEGYKVSRKEKRNFPLILESPSPNQTSLYFCASSPGFGTGHGEKLFFGSGTQLSVL.